The rows below give T cell receptor beta chains drawn from one sample of a study of shared clonotypes between healthy human individuals. The repertoire was sequenced with immunoSEQ multiplex PCR; TCRdb's copy has only in-frame clones and lacks some. The data hold some 1.1 million clones, with 70% to 85% observed a single time. Sequenced: memory CD4+ T cells from PBMCs. These receptors all stem from a man younger than 35 in good health. Some clones in this sample may be carry-over from other donors' samples. The CDR3 runs from the conserved cysteine through the conserved F or W. The D gene is left open where the match is weak. Not all rows give a size; the values are once, few, many and, for expanded clones, a class.

len,d_gene,j_gene,v_gene,abundance,CDR3nt,CDR3aa
12,.,TRBJ2-7,TRBV5-1,few,TGCGCCAGCAGCTTGGTGGGATACGAGCAGTACTTC,CASSLVGYEQYF
14,.,TRBJ1-5,TRBV28,.,TGTGCCAGCAGCGATGAATATCGGATTCAGCCCCAGCATTTT,CASSDEYRIQPQHF
14,.,TRBJ2-6,TRBV10-3,.,TGTGCCATCAGTGAGGTCGGGCGGGCCAACGTCCTGACTTTC,CAISEVGRANVLTF
16,TRBD1,TRBJ2-7,TRBV4-1,.,TGCGCCAGCAGCCAAGTAGCCCGGGACAGGGGCGACGAGCAGTACTTC,CASSQVARDRGDEQYF
18,.,TRBJ2-1,TRBV11-2,.,TGTGCCAGCAGCTTACAGCGAACGGGGGAGCGTCTGTACAATGAGCAGTTCTTC,CASSLQRTGERLYNEQFF
13,.,TRBJ2-5,TRBV11-3,.,TGTGCCAGCAGCGATAGCGGCCAAGAGACCCAGTACTTC,CASSDSGQETQYF
14,TRBD2,TRBJ2-7,TRBV6-1,.,TGTGCCAGCAGTGTCGCGGGAGCGGCTTACGAGCAGTACTTC,CASSVAGAAYEQYF
13,.,TRBJ2-1,TRBV6-5,.,TGTGCCAGCAGTCACGACCGACACAATGAGCAGTTCTTC,CASSHDRHNEQFF
14,.,TRBJ2-5,TRBV2,once,TGTGCCAGCAGTCAGACGGGCGTTAAAGAGACCCAGTACTTC,CASSQTGVKETQYF
17,TRBD2,TRBJ2-3,TRBV14,.,TGTGCCAGCAGCCGCCTGAGGGCGGGACTAATCACAGATACGCAGTATTTT,CASSRLRAGLITDTQYF
15,.,TRBJ1-4,TRBV4-3,.,TGCGCCAGCAGCCGGACCAGGGGTATCGATGAAAAACTGTTTTTT,CASSRTRGIDEKLFF
14,TRBD1,TRBJ1-5,TRBV4-3,few,TGCGCCAGCAGCCAAGGGACAGGGGGCCAGCCCCAGCATTTT,CASSQGTGGQPQHF
14,TRBD2,TRBJ2-3,TRBV5-1,once,TGCGCCAGCAGCACCCGGACTAGTTCAGATACGCAGTATTTT,CASSTRTSSDTQYF
14,.,TRBJ1-2,TRBV5-5,.,TGTGCCAGCAGGTGGGACCCGGCTATGGGGTCATACACCTTC,CASRWDPAMGSYTF
13,.,TRBJ2-1,TRBV7-8,.,TGTGCCAGCAGCCCCCATCTAGGCAATGAGCAGTTCTTC,CASSPHLGNEQFF
16,.,TRBJ2-2,TRBV2,.,TGTGCCAGCAGTGAGGGGACAAGTGGACGGACCGGGGAGCTGTTTTTT,CASSEGTSGRTGELFF
14,.,TRBJ1-5,TRBV25-1,.,TGTGCCAGCAGTACGGGGACTAGCAATCAGCCCCAGCATTTT,CASSTGTSNQPQHF
16,TRBD1,TRBJ2-7,TRBV7-9,.,TGTGCCAGCAGCCGCGACGTGGGACAGGGAGGGGACGAGCAGTACTTC,CASSRDVGQGGDEQYF
15,TRBD1,TRBJ1-3,TRBV9,.,TGTGCCAGCAGCAGAACAGGGGGCTCTGGAAACACCATATATTTT,CASSRTGGSGNTIYF
17,TRBD2,TRBJ2-1,TRBV11-2,.,TGTGCCAGCAGCCCAAGAGGCAGCGGGAGTGGGTACAATGAGCAGTTCTTC,CASSPRGSGSGYNEQFF
15,.,TRBJ1-5,TRBV30,.,TGTGCCTGGAGTTCAGGAGGGGCCGACAATCAGCCCCAGCATTTT,CAWSSGGADNQPQHF
16,TRBD1,TRBJ1-1,TRBV5-4,few,TGTGCCAGCAGCCGCGGACAGGTAGTGGGGAACACTGAAGCTTTCTTT,CASSRGQVVGNTEAFF
16,.,TRBJ2-4,TRBV18,.,TGTGCCAGCTCGCCCCCCAAAACGGGAGCGGGAAACATTCAGTACTTC,CASSPPKTGAGNIQYF
12,.,TRBJ2-5,TRBV13,few,TGTGCCAGCAGCTACGGGGTGGGGACCCAGTACTTC,CASSYGVGTQYF
16,TRBD1,TRBJ2-7,TRBV5-1,once,TGCGCCAGCAGCCCACGGACAGGTTTCGACTCCTACGAGCAGTACTTC,CASSPRTGFDSYEQYF
15,.,TRBJ2-2,TRBV7-9,.,TGTGCCAGCAGCTTAGTTGGAGGGAACACCGGGGAGCTGTTTTTT,CASSLVGGNTGELFF
15,.,TRBJ2-4,TRBV28,.,TGTGCCAGCAGCTTCCGGGACCTAGCCAAAAACATTCAGTACTTC,CASSFRDLAKNIQYF
13,.,TRBJ2-2,TRBV6-1,few,TGTGCCAGCAGCCCAGCGGAGGCCGGGGAGCTGTTTTTT,CASSPAEAGELFF
14,.,TRBJ2-1,TRBV30,.,TGTGCCTGGAGAGGGCAGGAGTCTTACAATGAGCAGTTCTTC,CAWRGQESYNEQFF
13,.,TRBJ1-2,TRBV7-9,.,TGTGCCAGCAGCTTAGGAGAGGGGTGGTCTCCGACCTTC,CASSLGEGWSPTF
17,TRBD1,TRBJ1-5,TRBV10-2,many,TGCGCCAGCAGTGACAGGGACAGGGGGAGATTGAATCAGCCCCAGCATTTT,CASSDRDRGRLNQPQHF
15,TRBD1,TRBJ2-7,TRBV11-3,.,TGTGCCAGCAGCTTAGAGGGGACAGGGTTCTACGAGCAGTACTTC,CASSLEGTGFYEQYF
14,.,TRBJ1-1,TRBV5-1,.,TGCGCCAGCAGTCCTATGGACAGATCCTCTGAAGCTTTCTTT,CASSPMDRSSEAFF
14,.,TRBJ1-5,TRBV7-6,.,TGTGCCAGCAGCTTAGGACTCGGCAATCAGCCCCAGCATTTT,CASSLGLGNQPQHF
15,.,TRBJ2-5,TRBV28,.,TGTGCCAGCAGCCGGGTGAGGGGCCAGGGGGAGACCCAGTACTTC,CASSRVRGQGETQYF
14,TRBD1,TRBJ2-7,TRBV28,.,TGTGCCAGCAGAGAACCGACAGGGGGCTCCGAGCAGTACTTC,CASREPTGGSEQYF
16,.,TRBJ1-3,TRBV18,.,TGTGCCAGCTCACAGTCGTGGAGCCCGGAGGGAAACACCATATATTTT,CASSQSWSPEGNTIYF
15,TRBD1,TRBJ1-1,TRBV19,.,TGTGCCAGTACCCGCATCGGGACAGGGGTCACTGAAGCTTTCTTT,CASTRIGTGVTEAFF
15,TRBD2,TRBJ2-7,TRBV27,.,TGTGCCAGCAGTTTAACGGCGGGAGCCACCTACGAGCAGTACTTC,CASSLTAGATYEQYF
12,.,TRBJ1-5,TRBV15,.,TGTGCCACCAGCAGAGAGGAGGGTCCCCAGCATTTT,CATSREEGPQHF
14,.,TRBJ1-5,TRBV2,.,TGTGCCAGCCAAGGGGTAGGGAGTGATCAGCCCCAGCATTTT,CASQGVGSDQPQHF
15,.,TRBJ2-3,TRBV6-1,.,TGTGCCAGCAGCGCAAGCGTCGGGGTGGGGGATACGCAGTATTTT,CASSASVGVGDTQYF
16,TRBD2,TRBJ2-4,TRBV30,once,TGTGCCTGGAGCCAATCCCGGACTAGCGGAAAAAACATTCAGTACTTC,CAWSQSRTSGKNIQYF
14,.,TRBJ1-2,TRBV27,.,TGTGCCAGCAGTTTATCTTCCACCAACTATGGCTACACCTTC,CASSLSSTNYGYTF
16,TRBD2,TRBJ2-1,TRBV28,.,TGTGCCAGCAGTTCCCCGGGGCTAGCGGGGTACAATGAGCAGTTCTTC,CASSSPGLAGYNEQFF
14,.,TRBJ2-1,TRBV30,.,TGTGCCTCAATTGACAGGTCCAGGTACAATGAGCAGTTCTTC,CASIDRSRYNEQFF
11,.,TRBJ1-1,TRBV29-1,few,TGCAGCGTTGAGCGGAACACTGAAGCTTTCTTT,CSVERNTEAFF
12,.,TRBJ2-7,TRBV27,.,TGTGCCAGCAGTCGTACAGGGTACGAGCAGTACTTC,CASSRTGYEQYF
14,.,TRBJ2-1,TRBV7-9,.,TGTGCCAGCAGCTTAGGAGGCTCCTACAATGAGCAGTTCTTC,CASSLGGSYNEQFF
13,.,TRBJ1-1,TRBV7-8,.,TGTGCCAGCAGCCCTCAGGGAAACACTGAAGCTTTCTTT,CASSPQGNTEAFF
18,TRBD1,TRBJ2-1,TRBV9,.,TGTGCCAGCAGCAACCCTAGACAGGGGAAGGGGCTATACAATGAGCAGTTCTTC,CASSNPRQGKGLYNEQFF
15,TRBD1,TRBJ2-2,TRBV5-6,once,TGTGCCAGCAGCTCCGGGACAGGGGGCACCGGGGAGCTGTTTTTT,CASSSGTGGTGELFF